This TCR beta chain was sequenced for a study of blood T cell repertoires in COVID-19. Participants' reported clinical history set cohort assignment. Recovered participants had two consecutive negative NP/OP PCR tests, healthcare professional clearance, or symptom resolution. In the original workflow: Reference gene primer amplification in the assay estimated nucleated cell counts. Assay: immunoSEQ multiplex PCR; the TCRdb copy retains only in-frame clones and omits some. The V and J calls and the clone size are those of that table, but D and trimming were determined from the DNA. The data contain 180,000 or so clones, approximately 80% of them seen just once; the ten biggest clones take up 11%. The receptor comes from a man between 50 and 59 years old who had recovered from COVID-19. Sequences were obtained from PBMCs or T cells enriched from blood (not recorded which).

The CDR3 region has the DNA TGCGCCAGCAGCGTCGGACAGGGAGCTGGGGCCAACGTCCTGACTTTC. Translation: CASSVGQGAGANVLTF. This rearrangement joins TRBV5-1 to TRBJ2-6, with TRBD1 matching 8 bases. The V segment lost 4 bases and the J segment 2 bases; nucleotides outside the gene matches: 5. Germline CDR1 SGHRS, CDR2 YFSETQ. The CDR3 is 16 residues long.